Each of the 26 T cell receptor beta chains below was sequenced from the same sample in a study of cytomegalovirus exposure and HLA in healthy donors (dated by TCRdb to between 2016 and 2019). The method behind the library was the immunoSEQ multiplex PCR assay. The multiplex PCR relied on a mix of 60 forward primers for TCR Vbeta segments and 13 reverse primers for TCR Jbeta segments. This immuneACCESS table, as held by TCRdb, lists in-frame sequences with V and J called but not all clones. Of the missing ones, under half trace to an unresolved V gene in checked studies; the others have no known cause. The sample table shows about 67,000 clones, and 68% are seen once. The ten most abundant clones make up just over 2% of the sample. The sequencing input was PBMCs. Receptors were obtained from a woman in her 30s in good health and CMV-seronegative.

The sample holds a few counts of this clone. The rearrangement uses TRBV25-1 and TRBJ2-1; 9 bases align to TRBD1. J lost 6 bases, V lost 4 bases, and 10 bases had no gene match. The CDR3 sequence is 16 residues long. Germline-derived CDR1 and CDR2 are MGHDK and SYGVNS. The CDR3 is CASSGVWDRDGNEQFF. For the CDR3, the DNA is TGTGCCAGCAGTGGAGTCTGGGACAGGGATGGCAATGAGCAGTTCTTC.

This clone was seen a handful of times. The chain uses TRBV7-9 and TRBJ1-4, with 8 bases that match TRBD1. This CDR3 contains 16 residues. Per germline, CDR1 SEHNR and CDR2 FQNEAQ (reference sequence). The J segment lost 0 bases and the V segment lost 3 bases, leaving 3 bases of the junction unmatched. In DNA, the CDR3 is TGTGCCAGCAGCTTGACAGGGGATGCAACTAATGAAAAACTGTTTTTT. Protein sequence: CASSLTGDATNEKLFF.

By sample share, this clone is medium-sized. The V gene is TRBV4-1, the J gene TRBJ1-2, with TRBD1 matching over 7 bases. Losses at the gene ends were 1 base for V and 5 bases for J; bases not matched to a gene: 7. Germline V CDR1 and CDR2: MGHRA, YSYEKL. The CDR3 has 15 amino acids. The CDR3 region is CASSQGLGQKYGYTF. In nucleotides, the CDR3 is TGCGCCAGCAGCCAAGGATTGGGACAGAAATATGGCTACACCTTC.

This clone appeared a few times. The chain joins TRBV19 to TRBJ1-1; possibly TRBD1 for D (5 bases). Trimming left V 5 bases short and J 5 bases short, with 12 bases between. The CDR3 extends over 13 amino acids. CDR1 is LNHDA, CDR2 SQIVND, per germline (reference sequence). The CDR3 spells CASSPRGETEAFF. The CDR3 coding sequence is TGTGCCAGTAGTCCTCGGGGGGAAACTGAAGCTTTCTTT.

The J gene is TRBJ2-1, the V gene TRBV28, with D possibly TRBD2 on 7 matching bases. CDR1 MDHEN and CDR2 SYDVKM come from the germline V gene. Trimming cost V 6 bases and J 5 bases, with 14 bases left between them. The CDR3 is 14 amino acids. The CDR3 DNA reads as TGTGCCAGCAGGAAGGGGGGGAGCAACAATGAGCAGTTCTTC. Amino acids: CASRKGGSNNEQFF.

The chain joins TRBV6-6 to TRBJ1-1, with D perhaps matching TRBD1 (5 bases). There are 13 residues in the CDR3. CDR1 and CDR2 from the germline V gene are MNHNY and SVGAGI (reference sequence). Trimming pared 2 bases from V and 7 bases from J, leaving 11 bases between. The CDR3 DNA reads as TGTGCCAGCAGTTACCAGGATGACAGTGAAGCTTTCTTT. Its protein is CASSYQDDSEAFF.

This clone was seen a few times. The chain has TRBV5-4 and TRBJ2-5; 9 bases map to TRBD2. The J call is doubtful: the DNA matches TRBJ2-7 better. The CDR3 has 16 residues. Germline lookup yields CDR1 SGHNT and CDR2 YYREEE (reference sequence). In nucleotides, the CDR3 is TGTGCCAGCAGCTTGGGCGGTGGGGGACTAGCTTACGAGCAGTACTTC. Encoded protein: CASSLGGGGLAYEQYF.

This clone was seen only a few times. The rearrangement uses TRBV6-6 and TRBJ1-2, with a weak D call TRBD1 (6 bases). The germline V gene has CDR1 MNHNY and CDR2 SVGAGI (reference sequence). The CDR3 covers 11 residues. The V end lost 4 bases, the J end lost 8 bases, and 8 bases lay between the germline ends. The CDR3 DNA is TGTGCCAGCAGTTCACAGGGAGGCTACACCTTC. Protein sequence: CASSSQGGYTF.

This clone has only a few counts. The chain uses TRBV4-1 and TRBJ1-1; the D gene is possibly TRBD1 (5 bases). This CDR3 contains 14 residues. V gave up 3 bases and J gave up 6 bases, with 14 bases separating them. Per the germline V gene, CDR1 is MGHRA and CDR2 is YSYEKL. The CDR3 is CASSHTGGMAEAFF. Written as DNA, the CDR3 is TGCGCCAGCAGCCACACAGGTGGGATGGCTGAAGCTTTCTTT.

This clone was observed a few times. The chain recombines TRBV2 with TRBJ2-3; 11 bases map to TRBD2. This CDR3 is 14 amino acids long. Trimming took 10 bases from V and 0 from J; bases not matched to a gene: 3. CDR1 is SNHLY, CDR2 FYNNEI, per germline. CDR3 protein: CANRLAGSTDTQYF. DNA of the CDR3: TGTGCCAACCGACTAGCGGGAAGCACAGATACGCAGTATTTT.

CDR3 coding DNA: TGCGCCAGCAGCTTGGACCAGGGGGGCCAGACCCAGTACTTC. Translated, it gives CASSLDQGGQTQYF. The chain carries TRBV5-1 and TRBJ2-5, with D perhaps matching TRBD1 (7 bases). The CDR3 consists of 14 residues. The V gene lost 0 bases and the J gene lost 6 bases, with 12 bases spanning the gap. Germline V gene lookup returns CDR1 SGHRS and CDR2 YFSETQ.

This clone was found a few times. The rearrangement uses TRBV25-1 and TRBJ1-4, with a possible D match to TRBD1 (5 bases). Trimming left V 8 bases short and J 8 bases short, with 15 bases between. This CDR3 region has 13 residues. Germline V lookup: CDR1 MGHDK, CDR2 SYGVNS. CDR3 sequence reads: CASGEGAREKLFF. CDR3 nucleotides: TGTGCCAGCGGGGAAGGGGCTCGGGAAAAACTGTTTTTT.

This chain connects TRBV19 to TRBJ2-2; D is possibly TRBD1 (5 bases). This CDR3 has 15 amino acids. Trimming shortened V by 5 bases and J by 3 bases, and 13 bases separated the two germline ends. Per the germline V gene, CDR1 is LNHDA and CDR2 is SQIVND (reference sequence). CDR3 loop: CASSVAGFDTGELFF. CDR3 nucleotide sequence: TGTGCCAGTAGTGTCGCAGGGTTTGACACCGGGGAGCTGTTTTTT.

This clone was counted only a few times. The chain employs TRBV7-2 and TRBJ2-7; possible D gene TRBD2, 6 bases. The V end was cut by 3 bases, the J end by 0 bases, with 12 bases between. The V gene's germline CDR1 is SGHTA and CDR2 FQGNSA. There are 15 residues in the CDR3. CDR3 DNA: TGTGCCAGCAGCTTGGACGGCGGGAACTCCTACGAGCAGTACTTC. Translated, it gives CASSLDGGNSYEQYF. The full variable domain, with the rest looked up from reference TRBV7-2 and TRBJ2-7, is GAGVSQSPSNKVTEKGKDVELRCDPISGHTALYWYRQSLGQGLEFLIYFQGNSAPDKSGLPSDRFSAERTGGSVSTLTIQRTQQEDSAVYLCASSLDGGNSYEQYFGPGTRLTVT.

The chain has TRBV10-3 and TRBJ2-3; 13 bases line up with TRBD2. The CDR3 has 16 amino acids. V lost 4 bases and J lost 6; bases outside the gene matches: 7. The V gene's germline CDR1 is ENHRY and CDR2 SYGVKD. The CDR3 here is CAISGGLAGSRDTQYF. In DNA form, the CDR3 reads TGTGCCATCAGTGGGGGACTAGCGGGGTCCCGGGATACGCAGTATTTT.

The chain employs TRBV7-2 and TRBJ1-6; no clear D gene. CDR3 length: 16 amino acids. Trimming pared 3 bases from V and 2 bases from J, leaving 11 bases between. Germline-derived CDR1 and CDR2 are SGHTA and FQGNSA. CDR3 DNA sequence: TGTGCCAGCAGCTTCATCCGGTCTCCCTATAATTCACCCCTCCACTTT. Its translation: CASSFIRSPYNSPLHF.

There are a few counts of this clone. The CDR3 is CASSPGEAPLYGYTF. The DNA of the CDR3 is TGTGCCAGCAGCCCCGGGGAGGCCCCACTATATGGCTACACCTTC. This chain connects TRBV7-8 to TRBJ1-2; no clear D. The CDR3 spans 15 residues. V was trimmed by 5 bases and J by 5 bases, leaving 18 bases between them. Germline V gene data show CDR1 as SGHVS and CDR2 as FQNEAQ.

V gene TRBV4-3 combines with J gene TRBJ2-7; a possible D gene is TRBD1 (6 bases). This CDR3 is 15 amino acids long. V shed 2 bases and J shed 4 bases, with 15 bases lying between them. Germline-derived CDR1 and CDR2 are LGHNA and YSLEER. The CDR3 sequence is CASSQNPGQSYEQYF. The CDR3, as DNA: TGCGCCAGCAGCCAAAACCCGGGACAAAGTTACGAGCAGTACTTC.

This clone was found once. This chain joins TRBV18 and TRBJ2-7, with D hard to call. CDR1 KGHSH and CDR2 LQKENI come from the germline V gene. This CDR3 is built from 14 residues. V lost 2 bases and J lost 3, with 11 bases in between. This CDR3 reads CASSPNWALYEQYF. The CDR3 nucleotides are TGTGCCAGCTCACCAAACTGGGCCCTCTACGAGCAGTACTTC. The full variable domain, rest sourced from reference TRBV18 and TRBJ2-7, is NAGVMQNPRHLVRRRGQEARLRCSPMKGHSHVYWYRQLPEEGLKFMVYLQKENIIDESGMPKERFSAEFPKEGPSILRIQQVVRGDSAAYFCASSPNWALYEQYFGPGTRLTVT.

The V call is TRBV19, the J call TRBJ1-1; unclear D gene. Per germline, CDR1 LNHDA and CDR2 SQIVND (reference sequence). V lost 5 bases, J lost 2 bases, and 15 bases lay in between. CDR3 size: 15 residues. In DNA form, the CDR3 reads TGTGCCAGTAGTCCCCCCTTGACGGGAAACACTGAAGCTTTCTTT. It specifies CASSPPLTGNTEAFF.

The V gene is TRBV4-3, the J gene TRBJ1-4; D possibly corresponds to TRBD1 (6 bases). Germline V gene sequence: CDR1 LGHNA, CDR2 YSLEER. The V end was cut by 4 bases, the J end by 4 bases, with 16 bases between. The CDR3 runs to 16 residues. The CDR3 DNA reads as TGCGCCAGCAGCCCCCAGCTAGGGGGTGGTAATGAAAAACTGTTTTTT. This translates into CASSPQLGGGNEKLFF.

This chain connects TRBV2 to TRBJ1-4; D not certain. The germline CDR1 and CDR2 sequences are SNHLY and FYNNEI. V gave up 6 bases and J gave up 8 bases, with 16 bases separating them. CDR3 size: 14 residues. This chain's CDR3 is CASRVFQRREKLFF. DNA of the CDR3: TGTGCCAGCAGAGTATTCCAGAGGAGGGAAAAACTGTTTTTT.

The V gene is TRBV9, the J gene TRBJ1-2; TRBD1 might be the D (6 bases). The V and J ends lost 0 bases and 7 bases respectively, with 10 bases between them. Germline V gives CDR1 SGDLS, CDR2 YYNGEE. The CDR3 loop spans 13 amino acids. The CDR3 sequence: CASSVVGGSGYTF. As DNA, the CDR3 is TGTGCCAGCAGCGTAGTAGGGGGAAGTGGCTACACCTTC.

V usage is TRBV6-1 and J usage is TRBJ2-7; D ambiguous. Germline V gene lookup returns CDR1 MNHNS and CDR2 SASEGT. V lost 11 bases, J lost 2 bases, and 13 bases lay in between. The CDR3 totals 12 residues. The CDR3 spells CASAPRPYEQYF. For the CDR3, the DNA is TGTGCCTCGGCTCCCAGGCCCTACGAGCAGTACTTC.

The chain recombines TRBV6-1 with TRBJ2-7, with 9 bases identical to TRBD1. The CDR3 is made up of 14 amino acids. The J segment lost 3 bases and the V segment lost 6 bases, leaving 6 bases of the junction unmatched. In germline, CDR1 is MNHNS, CDR2 SASEGT. The CDR3 is CASRWDRVGYEQYF. The CDR3 DNA is TGTGCCAGCAGATGGGACAGGGTAGGCTACGAGCAGTACTTC.

The sample holds a few counts of this clone. The V gene is TRBV28, the J gene TRBJ2-7, with 9 bases aligning to TRBD1. Germline V CDR1 and CDR2: MDHEN, SYDVKM. With V trimmed by 5 bases and J by 2 bases, 1 base remained unmatched. The CDR3 consists of 13 residues. The CDR3 is CASSRDRAYEQYF. CDR3 bases: TGTGCCAGCAGTCGGGACAGGGCCTACGAGCAGTACTTC.